This T cell receptor beta chain was observed in a study of cytomegalovirus exposure and HLA in healthy donors. Study information: The 120 or so validation repertoires were reported in a later analysis to have been generated on the same platform as the approximately 700 first-cohort repertoires.

Clones were sequenced by immunoSEQ multiplex PCR, and TCRdb holds only the in-frame ones, with some missing. The sample yields roughly 150,000 clones, less than 90% seen once. The CDR3 extends over 13 amino acids. Trimming removed 1 base from V and 5 bases from J, with 8 bases in between. Germline CDR1 LNHNV, CDR2 YYDKDF (reference sequence). Study outcomes and limitations: In vitro, three CMV-associated chains proved specific for CMV antigens. Cytomegalovirus-associated TCR beta chains were listed, numbering some 180.

The sample holds one count of this clone. Its specificity is not known. The specimen sequenced was PBMCs. This sequence joins TRBV15 and TRBJ2-5; no definite D call. The receptor was derived from a woman between 18 and 29 years old in good health and CMV-seronegative. CDR3 bases: TGTGCCACCAGCAGAGGGAGTACGGAGACCCAGTACTTC. It codes for CATSRGSTETQYF.